This T cell receptor (beta chain) was obtained from a study of OX40 agonist ivuxolimab in advanced cancers. Background on the study: Cohort: about 82% men, mean age 60, aged about 23 to 79. Study-wide findings and caveats: Some patients who did not respond also had low normalized T-cell clonal expansion.

Measured with immunoSEQ multiplex PCR; TCRdb has only the in-frame clones, and not every one. The data show 35,000 to 40,000 clones, with about nine tenths seen just once and 7.5% to 10% held by the top ten. Points on this clone: The antigen is not known.

This specimen consisted of CD4+ or CD8+ T cells sorted from blood, obtained in a trial of the OX40 agonist ivuxolimab. This clonotype was sampled from an adult with an advanced solid tumor such as melanoma, head and neck, liver or kidney cancer.

The CDR3 nucleotides read TGTGCCAGCAGCGCCCGTGGTGGGGGCGAAGGGGACCAGCATTTT. Translation: CASSARGGGEGDQHF. This chain links TRBV9 with TRBJ1-5, with D possibly TRBD1 on 6 matching bases. Trimming pared 3 bases from V and 12 bases from J, leaving 22 bases between. CDR1 is SGDLS, CDR2 YYNGEE, per germline. The CDR3 has 15 amino acids.